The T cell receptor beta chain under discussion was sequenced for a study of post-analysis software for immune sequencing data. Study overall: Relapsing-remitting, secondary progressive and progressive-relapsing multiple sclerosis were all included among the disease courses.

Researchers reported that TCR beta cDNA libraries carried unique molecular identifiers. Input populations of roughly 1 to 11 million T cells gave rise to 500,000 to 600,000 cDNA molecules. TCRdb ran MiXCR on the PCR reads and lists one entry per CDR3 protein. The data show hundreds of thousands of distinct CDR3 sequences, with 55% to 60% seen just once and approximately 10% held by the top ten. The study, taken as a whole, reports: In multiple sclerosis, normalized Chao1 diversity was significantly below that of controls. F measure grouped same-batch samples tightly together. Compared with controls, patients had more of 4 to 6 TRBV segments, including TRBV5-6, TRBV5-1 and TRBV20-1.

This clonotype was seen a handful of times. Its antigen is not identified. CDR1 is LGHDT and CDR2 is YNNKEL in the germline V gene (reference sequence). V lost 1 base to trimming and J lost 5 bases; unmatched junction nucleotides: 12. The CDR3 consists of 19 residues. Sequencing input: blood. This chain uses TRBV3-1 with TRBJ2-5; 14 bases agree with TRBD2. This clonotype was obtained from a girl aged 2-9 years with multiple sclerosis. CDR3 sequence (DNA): TGTGCCAGCAGCCAAGCTCATCGTAGACTAGCGGGGGGGTCGGAGACCCAGTACTTC. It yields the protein CASSQAHRRLAGGSETQYF.